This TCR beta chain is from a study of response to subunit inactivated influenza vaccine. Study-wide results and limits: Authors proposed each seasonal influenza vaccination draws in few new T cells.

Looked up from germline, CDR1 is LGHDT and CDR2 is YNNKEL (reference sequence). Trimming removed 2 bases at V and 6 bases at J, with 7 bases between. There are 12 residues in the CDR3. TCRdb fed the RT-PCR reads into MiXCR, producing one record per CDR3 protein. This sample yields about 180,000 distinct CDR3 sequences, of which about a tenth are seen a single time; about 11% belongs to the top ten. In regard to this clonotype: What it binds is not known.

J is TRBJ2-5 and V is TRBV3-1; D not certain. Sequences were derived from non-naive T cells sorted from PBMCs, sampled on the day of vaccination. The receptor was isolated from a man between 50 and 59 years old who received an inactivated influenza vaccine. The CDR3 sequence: CASSQRDKTQYF. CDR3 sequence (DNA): TGTGCCAGCAGCCAAAGGGATAAGACCCAGTACTTC.